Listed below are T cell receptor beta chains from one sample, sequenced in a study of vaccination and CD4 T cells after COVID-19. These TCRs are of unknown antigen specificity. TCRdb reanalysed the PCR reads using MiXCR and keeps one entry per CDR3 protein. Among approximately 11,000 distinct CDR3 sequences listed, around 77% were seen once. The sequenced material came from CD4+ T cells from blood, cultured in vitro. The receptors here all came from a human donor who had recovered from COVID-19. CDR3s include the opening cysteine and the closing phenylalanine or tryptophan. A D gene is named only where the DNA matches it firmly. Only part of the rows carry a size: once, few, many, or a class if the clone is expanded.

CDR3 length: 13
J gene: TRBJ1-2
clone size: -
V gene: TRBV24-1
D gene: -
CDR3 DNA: TGTGCCACCAGTGATGAGGGAGGGGATGGCTACACCTTC
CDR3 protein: CATSDEGGDGYTF

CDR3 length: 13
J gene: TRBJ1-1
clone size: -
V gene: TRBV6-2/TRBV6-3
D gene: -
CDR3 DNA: TGTGCCAGCGCCAGGGACGGGAACACTGAAGCTTTCTTT
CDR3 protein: CASARDGNTEAFF

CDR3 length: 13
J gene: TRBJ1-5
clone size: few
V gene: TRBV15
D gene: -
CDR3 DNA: TGTGCCACCAGCAGAGATGTAGGTCAGCCCCAGCATTTT
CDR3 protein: CATSRDVGQPQHF

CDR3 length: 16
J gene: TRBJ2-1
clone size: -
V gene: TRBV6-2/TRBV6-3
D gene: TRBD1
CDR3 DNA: TGTGCCAGCAGTTACGTAATAGGGGGCGCCTACAATGAGCAGTTCTTC
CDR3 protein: CASSYVIGGAYNEQFF

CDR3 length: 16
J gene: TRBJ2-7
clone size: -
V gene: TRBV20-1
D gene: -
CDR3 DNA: TGCAGTGCTCCCGCCTCGGGCAGGACTTTATCCTACGAGCAGTACTTC
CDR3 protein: CSAPASGRTLSYEQYF

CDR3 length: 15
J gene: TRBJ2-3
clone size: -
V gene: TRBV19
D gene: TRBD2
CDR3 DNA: TGTGCCAGTAGACGGACTAGCGGGAGGGCCGATACGCAGTATTTT
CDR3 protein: CASRRTSGRADTQYF

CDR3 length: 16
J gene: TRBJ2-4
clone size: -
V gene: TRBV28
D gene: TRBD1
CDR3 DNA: TGTGCCAGCAGTTTAGCTGGGACAGGGGGCATACACATTCAGTACTTC
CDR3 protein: CASSLAGTGGIHIQYF

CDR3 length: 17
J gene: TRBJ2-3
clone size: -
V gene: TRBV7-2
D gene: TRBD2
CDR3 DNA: TGTGCCAGCAGCTTTCTAGTAGCGGGAGGGCGCGCAGATACGCAGTATTTT
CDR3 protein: CASSFLVAGGRADTQYF

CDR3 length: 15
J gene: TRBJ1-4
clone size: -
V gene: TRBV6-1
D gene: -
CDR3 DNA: TGTGCCAGCCGTACGCGAAGGGGGTTTAATGAAAAACTGTTTTTT
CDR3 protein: CASRTRRGFNEKLFF

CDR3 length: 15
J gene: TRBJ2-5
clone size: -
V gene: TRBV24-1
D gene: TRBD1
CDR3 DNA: TGTGCCACCAGTGATCGGGACAGTGGGCAAGAGACCCAGTACTTC
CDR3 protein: CATSDRDSGQETQYF

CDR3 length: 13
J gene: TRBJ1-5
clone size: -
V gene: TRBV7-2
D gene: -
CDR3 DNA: TGTGCCAGCAGCTTAATGGGGAATCAGCCCCAGCATTTT
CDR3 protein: CASSLMGNQPQHF

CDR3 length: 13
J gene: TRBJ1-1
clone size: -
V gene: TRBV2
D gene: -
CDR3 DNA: TGTGCCAGCAGTCAGAATGTTAACACTGAAGCTTTCTTT
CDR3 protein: CASSQNVNTEAFF

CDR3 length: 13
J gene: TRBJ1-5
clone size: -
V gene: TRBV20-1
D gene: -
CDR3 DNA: TGCAGTCCTAGCGTCAAAACCAATCAGCCCCAGCATTTT
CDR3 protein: CSPSVKTNQPQHF

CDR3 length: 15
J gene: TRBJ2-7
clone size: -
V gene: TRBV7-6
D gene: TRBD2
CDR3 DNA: TGTGCCAGCAGCTTATCTTCAGCGGGAGCGGGGGAGCAGTACTTC
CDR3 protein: CASSLSSAGAGEQYF

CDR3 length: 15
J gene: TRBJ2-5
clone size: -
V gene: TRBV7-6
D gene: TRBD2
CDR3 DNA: TGTGCCAGCAGCTTAAATAGCGGGAGTGTCGAGACCCAGTACTTC
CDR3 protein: CASSLNSGSVETQYF

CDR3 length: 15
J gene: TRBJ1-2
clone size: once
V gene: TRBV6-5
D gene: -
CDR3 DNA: TGTGCCAGCAGTTACCCGGCTGCAGTTGGCTATGGCTACACCTTC
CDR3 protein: CASSYPAAVGYGYTF

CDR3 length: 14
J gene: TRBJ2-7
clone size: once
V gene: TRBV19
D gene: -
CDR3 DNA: TGTGCCAGTAGTATCCCAGGGAGGATATCCGAGCAGTACTTC
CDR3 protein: CASSIPGRISEQYF

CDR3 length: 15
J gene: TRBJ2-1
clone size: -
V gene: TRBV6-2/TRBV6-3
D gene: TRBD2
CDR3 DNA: TGTGCCAGCAGCTATCTAGCGGGAGGCAGGAATGAGCAGTTCTTC
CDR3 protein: CASSYLAGGRNEQFF

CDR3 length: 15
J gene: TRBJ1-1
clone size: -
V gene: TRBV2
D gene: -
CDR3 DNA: TGTGCCAGCAGTCCGGACCGGACCCAGTCCACTGAAGCTTTCTTT
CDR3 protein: CASSPDRTQSTEAFF

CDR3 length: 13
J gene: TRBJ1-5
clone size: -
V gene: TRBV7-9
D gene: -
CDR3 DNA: TGTGCCAGCAGCTTGACAGGCGCCCAGCCCCAGCATTTT
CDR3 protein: CASSLTGAQPQHF

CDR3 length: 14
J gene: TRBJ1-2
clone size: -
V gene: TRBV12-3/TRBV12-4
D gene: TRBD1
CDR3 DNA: TGTGCCAGCACCCAGGACAGGGCAGTCTATGGCTACACCTTC
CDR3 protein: CASTQDRAVYGYTF

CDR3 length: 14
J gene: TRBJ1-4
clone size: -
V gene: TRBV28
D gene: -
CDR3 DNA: TGTGCCAGCAGTCTGGGACACCTGACCGAAAAACTGTTTTTT
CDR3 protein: CASSLGHLTEKLFF

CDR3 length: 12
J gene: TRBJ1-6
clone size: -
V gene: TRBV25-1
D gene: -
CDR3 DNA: TGTGCCACGGGGCAGTTTAATTCACCCCTCCACTTT
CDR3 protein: CATGQFNSPLHF

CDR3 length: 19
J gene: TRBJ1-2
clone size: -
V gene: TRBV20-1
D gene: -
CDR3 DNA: TGCAGTGCTAGCTCCGGTTTGGTTGGGGGGACAAGCCCCAACTATGGCTACACCTTC
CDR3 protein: CSASSGLVGGTSPNYGYTF

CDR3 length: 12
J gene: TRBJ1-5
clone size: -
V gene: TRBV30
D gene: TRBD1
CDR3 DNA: TGTGCCGGGGGACAGGGTGGTCAGCCCCAGCATTTT
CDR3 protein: CAGGQGGQPQHF

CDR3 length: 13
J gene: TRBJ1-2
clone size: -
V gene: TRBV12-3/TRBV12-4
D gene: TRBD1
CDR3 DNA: TGTGCCAGCAGTTTCAATCCAGGGGGTGGGGACACCTTC
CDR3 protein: CASSFNPGGGDTF

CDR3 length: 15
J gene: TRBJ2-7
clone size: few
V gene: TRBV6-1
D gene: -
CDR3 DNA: TGTGCCAGCAGTGAAGACGCCCGAGGGGGGGGCGAGCAGTACTTC
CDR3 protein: CASSEDARGGGEQYF

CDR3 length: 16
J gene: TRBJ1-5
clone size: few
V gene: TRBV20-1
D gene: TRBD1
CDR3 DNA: TGCAGTGCTACAAGGACAGGGTCCGCGGGCAATCAGCCCCAGCATTTT
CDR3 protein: CSATRTGSAGNQPQHF

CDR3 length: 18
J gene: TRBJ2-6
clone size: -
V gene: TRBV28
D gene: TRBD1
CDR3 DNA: TGTGCCAGCAGTTTATGGGACAGGGGGAGCTCTGGGGCCAACGTCCTGACTTTC
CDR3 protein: CASSLWDRGSSGANVLTF

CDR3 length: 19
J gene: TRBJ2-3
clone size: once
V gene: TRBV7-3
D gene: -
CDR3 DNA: TGTGCCAGCAGCCCACAAGGGGACCGGGGTAGCGGACTCCTAGATACGCAGTATTTT
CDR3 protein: CASSPQGDRGSGLLDTQYF

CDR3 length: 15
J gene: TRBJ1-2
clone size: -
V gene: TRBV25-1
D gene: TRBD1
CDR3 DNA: TGTGCCAGCAGTGAAGCGATGACAGGGAGCTATGGCTACACCTTC
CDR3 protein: CASSEAMTGSYGYTF

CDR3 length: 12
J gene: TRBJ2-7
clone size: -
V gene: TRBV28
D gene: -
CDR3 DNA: TGTGCCAGCAGTCAAAGGGGGGGCGAGCAGTACTTC
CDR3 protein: CASSQRGGEQYF

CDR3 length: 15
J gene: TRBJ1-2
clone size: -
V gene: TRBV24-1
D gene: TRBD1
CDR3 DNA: TGTGCCACCAGTGATTTCAGGGGGCAAAACTATGGCTACACCTTC
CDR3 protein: CATSDFRGQNYGYTF

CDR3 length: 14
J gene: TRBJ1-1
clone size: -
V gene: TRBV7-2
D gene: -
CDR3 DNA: TGTGCCAGCAGCTTCAGTCAGGGGAGGGCTGAAGCTTTCTTT
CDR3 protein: CASSFSQGRAEAFF

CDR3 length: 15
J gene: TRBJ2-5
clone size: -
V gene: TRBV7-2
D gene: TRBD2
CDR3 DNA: TGTGCCAGCAGCTTGGCCGGTGCTAGCGGAGAGACCCAGTACTTC
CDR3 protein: CASSLAGASGETQYF

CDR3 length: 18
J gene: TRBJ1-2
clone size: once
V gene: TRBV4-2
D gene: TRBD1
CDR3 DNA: TGTGCCAGCAGCCAAGACGCGGCAGGGGGGCGCCCCTGGGATGGCTACACCTTC
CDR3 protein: CASSQDAAGGRPWDGYTF

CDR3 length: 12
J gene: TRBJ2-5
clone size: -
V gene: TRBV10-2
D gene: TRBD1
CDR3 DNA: TGCGCCAGCAAGGGGGCCGAAGAGACCCAGTACTTC
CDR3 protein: CASKGAEETQYF

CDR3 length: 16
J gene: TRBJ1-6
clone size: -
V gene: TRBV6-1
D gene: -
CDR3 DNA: TGTGCCAGCAGTGAAGCGCTTCAGGGGACGGTATCACCCCTCCACTTT
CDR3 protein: CASSEALQGTVSPLHF

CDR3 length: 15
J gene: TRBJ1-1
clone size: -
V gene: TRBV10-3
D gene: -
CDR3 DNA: TGTGCCATCAGTGAAAGTCAGGATCTGAACACTGAAGCTTTCTTT
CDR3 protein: CAISESQDLNTEAFF

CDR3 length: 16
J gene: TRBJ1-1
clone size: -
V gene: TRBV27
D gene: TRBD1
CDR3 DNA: TGTGCCAGCAGTTTGTTACCGCAGGGGGCGAGCACTGAAGCTTTCTTT
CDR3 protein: CASSLLPQGASTEAFF

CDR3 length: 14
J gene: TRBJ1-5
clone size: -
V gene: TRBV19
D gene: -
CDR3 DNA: TGTGCCAGTGTACCACAGGGAGATGGTCAGCCCCAGCATTTT
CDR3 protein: CASVPQGDGQPQHF

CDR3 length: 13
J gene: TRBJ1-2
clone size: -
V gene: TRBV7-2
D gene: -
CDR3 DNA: TGTGCCAGCAGCCTCGAAGGGCAGGGTGGCTACACCTTC
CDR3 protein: CASSLEGQGGYTF

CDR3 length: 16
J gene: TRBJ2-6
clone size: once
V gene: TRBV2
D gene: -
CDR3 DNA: TGTGCCAGCTCGAGTTCGGGTACTCCTGGGGCCAACGTCCTGACTTTC
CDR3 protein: CASSSSGTPGANVLTF

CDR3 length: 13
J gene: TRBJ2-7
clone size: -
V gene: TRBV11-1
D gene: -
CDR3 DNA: TGTGCCAGCAGCTTAGCCCCCAAAGACGAGCAGTACTTC
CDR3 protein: CASSLAPKDEQYF

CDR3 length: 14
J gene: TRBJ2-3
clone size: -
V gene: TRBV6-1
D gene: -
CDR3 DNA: TGTGCCAGCAGCCCGACCGTCCCCACAGATACGCAGTATTTT
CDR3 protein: CASSPTVPTDTQYF

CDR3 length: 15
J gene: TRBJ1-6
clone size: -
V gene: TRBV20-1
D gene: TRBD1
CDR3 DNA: TGCAGTGCTAGAGTTTGGGACAGCAATAATTCACCCCTCCACTTT
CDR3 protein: CSARVWDSNNSPLHF

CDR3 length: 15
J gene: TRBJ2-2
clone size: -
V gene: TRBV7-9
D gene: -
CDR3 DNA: TGTGCCACCCCTTTAGGGGAGGCGAACACCGGGGAGCTGTTTTTT
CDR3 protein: CATPLGEANTGELFF

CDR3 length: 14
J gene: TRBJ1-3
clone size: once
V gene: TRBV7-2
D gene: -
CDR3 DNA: TGTGCCAGCAGGACTCAACTGGCCGGAAACACCATATATTTT
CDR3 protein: CASRTQLAGNTIYF

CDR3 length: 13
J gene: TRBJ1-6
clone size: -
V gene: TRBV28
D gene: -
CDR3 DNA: TGTGCCAGCTCTCGATTAAATAATTCACCCCTCCACTTT
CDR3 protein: CASSRLNNSPLHF

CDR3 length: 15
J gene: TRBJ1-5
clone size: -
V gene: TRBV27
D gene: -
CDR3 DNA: TGTGCCAGCAGTCCCCAAGGCAGGGTCAATCAGCCCCAGCATTTT
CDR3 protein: CASSPQGRVNQPQHF

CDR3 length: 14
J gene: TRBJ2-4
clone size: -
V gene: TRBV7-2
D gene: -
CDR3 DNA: TGTGCCAGCAGCCCCCTTCTAGACAAAAACATTCAGTACTTC
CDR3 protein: CASSPLLDKNIQYF

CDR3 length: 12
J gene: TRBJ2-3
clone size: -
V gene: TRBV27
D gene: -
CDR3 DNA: TGTGCCAGCAGCAGTGGTCGTCATACGCAGTATTTT
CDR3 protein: CASSSGRHTQYF

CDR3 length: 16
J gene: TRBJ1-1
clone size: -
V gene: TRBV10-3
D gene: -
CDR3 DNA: TGTGCCATCAGTGAGTGGGGGGGGGGGATGAACACTGAAGCTTTCTTT
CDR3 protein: CAISEWGGGMNTEAFF

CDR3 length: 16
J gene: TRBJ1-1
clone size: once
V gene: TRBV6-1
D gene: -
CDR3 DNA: TGTGCCAGCACCCTAGGCTGGGGCAGGGAGAACACTGAAGCTTTCTTT
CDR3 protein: CASTLGWGRENTEAFF

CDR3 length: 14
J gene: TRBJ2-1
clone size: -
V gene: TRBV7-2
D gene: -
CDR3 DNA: TGTGCCAGCAGCCTCTCCTCTACGGGGATTGAGCAGTTCTTC
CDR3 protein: CASSLSSTGIEQFF

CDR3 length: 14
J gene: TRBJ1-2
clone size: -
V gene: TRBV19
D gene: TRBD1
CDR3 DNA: TGTGCCAGTAGTCCGACAGGGGGGAACTATGGCTACACCTTC
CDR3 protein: CASSPTGGNYGYTF

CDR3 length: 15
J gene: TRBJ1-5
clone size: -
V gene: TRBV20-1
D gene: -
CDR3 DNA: TGCAGTGCTAGAAGAGGTTCGGGCGTATGGCAGCCCCAGCATTTT
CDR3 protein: CSARRGSGVWQPQHF

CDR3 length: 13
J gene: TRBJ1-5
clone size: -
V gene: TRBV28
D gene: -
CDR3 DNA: TGTGCCAGCAGCAATGGGGGTGGACAGCCCCAGCATTTT
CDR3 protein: CASSNGGGQPQHF

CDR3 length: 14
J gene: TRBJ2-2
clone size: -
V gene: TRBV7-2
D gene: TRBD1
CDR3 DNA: TGTGCCAGCAGCTTAGGGACAGGGGCCGGGGAGCTGTTTTTT
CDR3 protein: CASSLGTGAGELFF

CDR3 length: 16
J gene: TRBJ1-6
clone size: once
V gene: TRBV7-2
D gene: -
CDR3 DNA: TGTGCCAGCAGCCCTACGACAGCTAGGGTAAATTCACCCCTCCACTTT
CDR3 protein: CASSPTTARVNSPLHF